This T cell receptor (beta chain) was profiled in a study of post-analysis software for immune sequencing data. The authors incorporated unique molecular identifiers into the TCR beta cDNA libraries. In TCRdb, the PCR reads were re-called with MiXCR into one record per CDR3 protein. The table shows hundreds of thousands of distinct CDR3 sequences, with 40% to 55% occurring only once. This CDR3 has 15 amino acids. V trimming: 4 bases; J trimming: 9 bases; junction bases outside the gene matches: 12. The germline V gene encodes CDR1 MNHEY and CDR2 SMNVEV (reference sequence). Study-wide findings and caveats: Strong same-batch co-clustering of samples appeared with F measure clustering. For normalized Chao1 diversity, multiple sclerosis patients scored significantly lower than controls did. TRBV5-6, TRBV5-1 and TRBV20-1 were among five TRBV segments more frequent in patients than controls.

In its sample, this clonotype was seen once. Its antigen is not known. The sequence was obtained from a girl between 10 and 17 years old with multiple sclerosis. This chain uses TRBV27 with TRBJ2-1, with 7 positions matching TRBD2. The material sequenced was blood. The CDR3 sequence: CASSSIRPSGGEQFF. The DNA for the CDR3 is TGTGCCAGCAGTTCGATTCGTCCTAGCGGTGGTGAGCAGTTCTTC.